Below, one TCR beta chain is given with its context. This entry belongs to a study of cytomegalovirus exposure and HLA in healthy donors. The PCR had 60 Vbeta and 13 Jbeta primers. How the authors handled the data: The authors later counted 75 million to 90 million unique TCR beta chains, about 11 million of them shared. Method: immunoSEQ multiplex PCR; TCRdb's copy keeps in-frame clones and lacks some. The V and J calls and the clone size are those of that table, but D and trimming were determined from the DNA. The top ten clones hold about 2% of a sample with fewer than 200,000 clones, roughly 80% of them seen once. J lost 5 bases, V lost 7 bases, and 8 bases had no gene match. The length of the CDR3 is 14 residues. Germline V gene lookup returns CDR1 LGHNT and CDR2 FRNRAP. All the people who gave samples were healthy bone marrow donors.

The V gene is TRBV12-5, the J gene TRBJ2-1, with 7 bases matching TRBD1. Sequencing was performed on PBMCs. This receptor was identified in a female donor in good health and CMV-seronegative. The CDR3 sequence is CASVGTALNNEQFF. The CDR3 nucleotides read TGTGCTAGTGTCGGGACAGCCCTGAACAATGAGCAGTTCTTC.